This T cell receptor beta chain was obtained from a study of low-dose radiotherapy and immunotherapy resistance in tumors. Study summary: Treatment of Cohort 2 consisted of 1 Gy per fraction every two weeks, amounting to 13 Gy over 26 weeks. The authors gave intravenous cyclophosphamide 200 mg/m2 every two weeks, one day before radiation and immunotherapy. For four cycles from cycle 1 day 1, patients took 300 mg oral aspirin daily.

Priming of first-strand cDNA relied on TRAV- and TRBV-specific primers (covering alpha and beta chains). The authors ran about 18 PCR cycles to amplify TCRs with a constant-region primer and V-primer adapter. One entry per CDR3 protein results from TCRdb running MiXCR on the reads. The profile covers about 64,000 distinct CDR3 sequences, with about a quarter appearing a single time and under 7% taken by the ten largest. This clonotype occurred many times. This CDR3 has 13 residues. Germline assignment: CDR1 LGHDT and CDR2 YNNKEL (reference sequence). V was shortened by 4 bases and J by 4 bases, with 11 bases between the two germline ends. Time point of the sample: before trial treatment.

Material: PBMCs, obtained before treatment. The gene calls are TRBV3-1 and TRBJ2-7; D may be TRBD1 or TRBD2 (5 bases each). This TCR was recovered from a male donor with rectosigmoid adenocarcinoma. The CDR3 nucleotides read TGTGCCAGCAGCCGGGACCCTGGGTACGAGCAGTACTTC. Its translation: CASSRDPGYEQYF.